The clone carrying this T cell receptor (beta chain) was observed a handful of times. The target antigen is unknown. TCRdb recomputed calls from the 5' RACE reads with MiXCR, one row per CDR3 protein. The profile shows approximately 400,000 distinct CDR3 sequences, approximately 19% of them singletons. This sample stems from a study of T-cell memory formation after mild COVID-19. Whole-study context: TCR clusters were largely donor specific.

Points from the study as a whole: Contracting clones, day 15 to 85, had balanced CD4/CD8, and later expanders favored CD4+.

Input material: PBMCs or a T cell subset sorted from them (not recorded which). This receptor was identified in a man younger than 35 who had mild COVID-19 (a few samples of this study predate the infection). Cell type and time point are not known.

CDR3 region: CASSEYGANLPIYEQYF. In DNA, the CDR3 is TGTGCCAGCAGTGAATATGGGGCAAATCTCCCGATCTACGAGCAGTACTTC. The chain employs TRBV25-1 and TRBJ2-7, with a tentative D call TRBD1 (5 bases). The CDR3 length is 17 residues. From germline, CDR1 is MGHDK and CDR2 SYGVNS. V was trimmed by 0 bases and J by 3 bases, leaving 18 bases between them.